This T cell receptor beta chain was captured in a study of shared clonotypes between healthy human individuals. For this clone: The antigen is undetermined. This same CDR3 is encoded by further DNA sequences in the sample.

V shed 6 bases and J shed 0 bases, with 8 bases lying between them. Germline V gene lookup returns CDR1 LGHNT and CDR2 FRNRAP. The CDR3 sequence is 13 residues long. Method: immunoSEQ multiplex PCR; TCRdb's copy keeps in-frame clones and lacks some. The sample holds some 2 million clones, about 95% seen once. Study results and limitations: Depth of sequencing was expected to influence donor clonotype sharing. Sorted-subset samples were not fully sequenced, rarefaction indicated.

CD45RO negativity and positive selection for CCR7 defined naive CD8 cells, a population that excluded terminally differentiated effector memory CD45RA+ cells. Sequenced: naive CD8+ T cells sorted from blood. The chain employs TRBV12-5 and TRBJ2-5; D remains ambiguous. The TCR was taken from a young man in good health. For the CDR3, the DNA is TGTGCTAGTGGGTTCTGGTACCAAGAGACCCAGTACTTC. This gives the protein CASGFWYQETQYF.